The 9 T cell receptor beta chains below come from one sample, sequenced in a study of OX40 agonist ivuxolimab in advanced cancers. Measured with immunoSEQ multiplex PCR; TCRdb has only the in-frame clones, and not every one. The repertoire includes 100,000 or so clones, about nine tenths of them detected once, and 0.31% sits in the top ten. The sample was CD4+ or CD8+ T cells sorted from blood, taken in a trial of the OX40 agonist ivuxolimab. These receptor sequences come from an adult with an advanced solid tumor such as melanoma, head and neck, liver or kidney cancer.

V and J are TRBV5-1 and TRBJ2-5; possible D gene TRBD1, 6 bases. The CDR3 contains 13 residues. Germline V gene lookup returns CDR1 SGHRS and CDR2 YFSETQ. V lost 3 bases to trimming and J lost 2 bases, with 8 bases between them. The CDR3 protein is CASSSRGQETQYF. CDR3 sequence (DNA): TGCGCCAGCAGCTCGAGGGGGCAAGAGACCCAGTACTTC.

V and J are TRBV9 and TRBJ2-3; 7 bases match TRBD2. The CDR3 runs to 15 residues. Germline trimming cut 4 bases from V and 0 bases from J; bases unmatched to any gene: 5. The germline V gene has CDR1 SGDLS and CDR2 YYNGEE. The CDR3 DNA sequence: TGTGCCAGCAGCTCTCGTAGCGGGAGCACAGATACGCAGTATTTT. Protein product: CASSSRSGSTDTQYF.

V gene TRBV9 combines with J gene TRBJ2-7; tentative D call: TRBD1 (5 bases). V gave up 3 bases and J gave up 3 bases, with 13 bases separating them. This CDR3 region has 14 residues. Germline loops: CDR1 SGDLS, CDR2 YYNGEE. The CDR3 DNA follows: TGTGCCAGCAGCGGGGGCCCTACGGTCTACGAGCAGTACTTC. It yields the protein CASSGGPTVYEQYF.

This chain connects TRBV27 to TRBJ2-7, with 7 bases lining up with TRBD1. The CDR3 totals 14 residues. Germline loops: CDR1 MNHEY, CDR2 SMNVEV (reference sequence). Trimming removed 9 bases from V and 4 bases from J; junction bases left unmatched: 12. CDR3 residues: CASRGDRRAYEQYF. CDR3 in DNA: TGTGCCAGTCGAGGGGACAGAAGGGCTTACGAGCAGTACTTC.

The chain links TRBV18 to TRBJ2-5, with D uncertain. The CDR3 loop spans 14 amino acids. V lost 3 bases and J 1 base, leaving 9 bases between the germline ends. Germline V gives CDR1 KGHSH, CDR2 LQKENI. The CDR3 DNA is TGTGCCAGCTCACCGAGGCAGCCCCAAGAGACCCAGTACTTC. Translated, it gives CASSPRQPQETQYF. Drawing the rest from reference TRBV18 and TRBJ2-5, the complete variable domain is NAGVMQNPRHLVRRRGQEARLRCSPMKGHSHVYWYRQLPEEGLKFMVYLQKENIIDESGMPKERFSAEFPKEGPSILRIQQVVRGDSAAYFCASSPRQPQETQYFGPGTRLLVL.

This sequence joins TRBV7-9 and TRBJ2-1; D not resolved. The CDR3 contains 16 residues. V lost 4 bases and J 8 bases, leaving 21 bases between the germline ends. The germline CDR1 and CDR2 sequences are SEHNR and FQNEAQ (reference sequence). This chain's CDR3 is CASSSGPLPISDEQFF. CDR3 DNA sequence: TGTGCCAGCAGCTCGGGCCCTCTGCCCATTTCGGATGAGCAGTTCTTC. The whole variable domain, remainder taken from reference TRBV7-9 and TRBJ2-1, is DTGVSQNPRHKITKRGQNVTFRCDPISEHNRLYWYRQTLGQGPEFLTYFQNEAQLEKSRLLSDRFSAERPKGSFSTLEIQRTEQGDSAMYLCASSSGPLPISDEQFFGPGTRLTVL.

J is TRBJ2-7 and V is TRBV11-2; 10 nucleotides align to TRBD2. Germline trimming cut 5 bases from V and 0 bases from J; bases unmatched to any gene: 7. Germline CDR1 SGHAT, CDR2 FQNNGV. The CDR3 extends over 16 amino acids. CDR3 protein: CASSPLTSGFSYEQYF. The CDR3 DNA is TGTGCCAGCAGCCCTTTGACTAGCGGGTTCTCCTACGAGCAGTACTTC.

This clone occurred once. The chain combines TRBV6-1 with TRBJ2-1, with 7 bases fitting TRBD1. CDR3 length: 15 residues. Germline V gene lookup returns CDR1 MNHNS and CDR2 SASEGT. The J segment lost 3 bases and the V segment lost 3 bases, leaving 5 bases of the junction unmatched. CDR3 loop: CASSERDSYYNEQFF. DNA for the CDR3: TGTGCCAGCAGTGAGAGGGACAGCTACTACAATGAGCAGTTCTTC.

The table lists this clone with a few counts. The gene calls are TRBV5-1 and TRBJ2-5; the D gene is possibly TRBD2 (7 bases). Trimming left V 0 bases short and J 7 bases short, with 10 bases between. The germline CDR1 and CDR2 sequences are SGHRS and YFSETQ. This CDR3 has 13 amino acids. CDR3 residues: CASSLDRGGTQYF. In nucleotides, the CDR3 is TGCGCCAGCAGCTTGGATAGGGGGGGGACCCAGTACTTC.